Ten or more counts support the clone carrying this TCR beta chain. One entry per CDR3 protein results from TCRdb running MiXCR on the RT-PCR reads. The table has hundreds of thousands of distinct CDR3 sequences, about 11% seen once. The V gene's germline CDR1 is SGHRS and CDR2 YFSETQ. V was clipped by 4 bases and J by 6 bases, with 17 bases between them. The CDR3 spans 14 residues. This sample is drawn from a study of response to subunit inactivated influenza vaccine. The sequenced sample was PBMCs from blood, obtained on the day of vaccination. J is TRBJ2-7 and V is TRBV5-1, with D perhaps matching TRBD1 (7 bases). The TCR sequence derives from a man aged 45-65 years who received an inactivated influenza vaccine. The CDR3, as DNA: TGCGCCAGCAGCGGAGGGGACAGCCGCACCGAGCAGTACTTC. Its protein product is CASSGGDSRTEQYF.